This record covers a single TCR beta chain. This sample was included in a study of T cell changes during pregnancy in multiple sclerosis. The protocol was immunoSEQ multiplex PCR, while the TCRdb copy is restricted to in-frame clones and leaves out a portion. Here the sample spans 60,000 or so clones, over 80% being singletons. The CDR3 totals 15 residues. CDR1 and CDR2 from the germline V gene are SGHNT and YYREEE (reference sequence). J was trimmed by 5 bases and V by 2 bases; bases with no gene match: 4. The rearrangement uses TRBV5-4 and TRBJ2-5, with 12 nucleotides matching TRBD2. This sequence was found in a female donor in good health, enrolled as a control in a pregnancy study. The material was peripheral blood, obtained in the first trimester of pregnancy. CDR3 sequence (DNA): TGTGCCAGCAGCTTCGCTAGCGGGGGGGCTGAGACCCAGTACTTC. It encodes CASSFASGGAETQYF. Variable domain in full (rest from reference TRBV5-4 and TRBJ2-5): ETGVTQSPTHLIKTRGQQVTLRCSSQSGHNTVSWYQQALGQGPQFIFQYYREEENGRGNFPPRFSGLQFPNYSSELNVNALELDDSALYLCASSFASGGAETQYFGPGTRLLVL.